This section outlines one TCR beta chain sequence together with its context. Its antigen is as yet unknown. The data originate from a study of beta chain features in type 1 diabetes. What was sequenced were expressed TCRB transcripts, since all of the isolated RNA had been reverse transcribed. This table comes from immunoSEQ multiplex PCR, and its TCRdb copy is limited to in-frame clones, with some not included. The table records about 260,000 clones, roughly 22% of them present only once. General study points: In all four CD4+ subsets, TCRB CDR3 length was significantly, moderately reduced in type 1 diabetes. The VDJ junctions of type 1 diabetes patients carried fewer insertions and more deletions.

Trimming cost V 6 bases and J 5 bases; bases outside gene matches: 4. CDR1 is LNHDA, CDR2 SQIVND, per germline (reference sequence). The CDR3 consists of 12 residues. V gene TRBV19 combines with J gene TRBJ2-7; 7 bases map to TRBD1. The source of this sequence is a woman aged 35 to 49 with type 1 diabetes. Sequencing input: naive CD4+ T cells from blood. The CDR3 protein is CASSRGINEQYF. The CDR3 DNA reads TGTGCCAGTAGCAGGGGGATCAACGAGCAGTACTTC.